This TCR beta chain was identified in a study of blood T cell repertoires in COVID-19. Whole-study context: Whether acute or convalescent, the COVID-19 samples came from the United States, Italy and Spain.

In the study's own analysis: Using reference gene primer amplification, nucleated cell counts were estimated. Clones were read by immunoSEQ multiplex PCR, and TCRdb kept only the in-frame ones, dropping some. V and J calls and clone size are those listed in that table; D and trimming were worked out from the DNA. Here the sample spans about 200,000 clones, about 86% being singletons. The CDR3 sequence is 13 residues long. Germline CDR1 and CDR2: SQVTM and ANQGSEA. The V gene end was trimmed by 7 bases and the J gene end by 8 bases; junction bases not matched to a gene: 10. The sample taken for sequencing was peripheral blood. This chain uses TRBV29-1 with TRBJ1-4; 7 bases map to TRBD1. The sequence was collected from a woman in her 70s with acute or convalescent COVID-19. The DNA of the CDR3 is TGCAGCGGTACGACAGGGTGGGGGGAAAAACTGTTTTTT. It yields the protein CSGTTGWGEKLFF. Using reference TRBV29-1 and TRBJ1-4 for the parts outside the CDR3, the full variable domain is SAVISQKPSRDICQRGTSLTIQCQVDSQVTMMFWYRQQPGQSLTLIATANQGSEATYESGFVIDKFPISRPNLTFSTLTVSNMSPEDSSIYLCSGTTGWGEKLFFGSGTQLSVL.